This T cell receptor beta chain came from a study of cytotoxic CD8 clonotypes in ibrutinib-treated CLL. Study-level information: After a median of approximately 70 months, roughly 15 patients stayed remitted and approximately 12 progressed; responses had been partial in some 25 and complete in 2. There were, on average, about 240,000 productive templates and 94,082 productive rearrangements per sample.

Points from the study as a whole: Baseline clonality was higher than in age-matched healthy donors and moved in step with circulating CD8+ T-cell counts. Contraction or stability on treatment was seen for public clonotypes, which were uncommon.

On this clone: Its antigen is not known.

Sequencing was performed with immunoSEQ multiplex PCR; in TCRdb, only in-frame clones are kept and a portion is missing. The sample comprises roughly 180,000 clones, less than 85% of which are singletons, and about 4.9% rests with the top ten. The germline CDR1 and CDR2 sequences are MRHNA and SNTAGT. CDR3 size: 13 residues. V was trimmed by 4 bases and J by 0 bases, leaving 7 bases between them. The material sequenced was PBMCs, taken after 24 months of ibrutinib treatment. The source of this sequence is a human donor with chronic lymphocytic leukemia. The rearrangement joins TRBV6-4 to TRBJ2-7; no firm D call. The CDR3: CASSGRSSYEQYF. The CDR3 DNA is TGTGCCAGCAGTGGCAGGAGCTCCTACGAGCAGTACTTC.